Below are 17 T cell receptor beta chains sequenced from a single sample in a study of cytomegalovirus exposure and HLA in healthy donors (dated by TCRdb to about 2017). Library prep was done by the immunoSEQ multiplex PCR assay. For the multiplex PCR, a mixture combining 60 forward primers for TCR Vbeta segments and 13 reverse primers for TCR Jbeta segments was used. As stored in TCRdb, this immuneACCESS dataset retains in-frame rearrangements with V and J assigned. A fraction of the clones does not appear; measured against another copy, unresolved V genes explain less than half of the discrepancy, and the remainder lacks a known reason. The sample has 90,000 to 150,000 clones on record, roughly 8.6% of them singletons. The ten largest clones represent approximately 6% of the sample. Sample: PBMCs. The receptors come from a woman aged 40 to 49 in good health and CMV-seropositive.

The genes are TRBV6-5 and TRBJ2-7; 7 bases are shared with TRBD1. Germline V CDR1 and CDR2: MNHEY, SVGAGI. The CDR3 has 14 residues. The V gene end was trimmed by 5 bases and the J gene end by 3 bases; junction bases not matched to a gene: 7. The CDR3 is CASSRTGVLYEQYF. In DNA, the CDR3 is TGTGCCAGCAGTCGGACAGGAGTCCTCTACGAGCAGTACTTC.

This clone was counted between two and nine times. The chain has TRBV11-3 and TRBJ2-3, with 11 nucleotides matching TRBD2. Trimming at V came to 5 bases and at J to 3 bases, leaving 7 bases not matched to a gene. Germline V gene sequence: CDR1 SGHNT, CDR2 YENEEA. The CDR3 consists of 16 residues. The CDR3 protein is CASSPLAGGLTDTQYF. The CDR3, as DNA: TGTGCCAGCAGCCCCCTAGCGGGGGGTTTAACAGATACGCAGTATTTT.

This clone was seen a few times. In nucleotides, the CDR3 is TGTGCCAGCAACTTTCGGCGGGCAGACCAAGAGACCCAGTACTTC. This codes for CASNFRRADQETQYF. The gene calls are TRBV5-8 and TRBJ2-5; tentative D call: TRBD2 (5 bases). This CDR3 is built from 15 residues. Germline V gene lookup returns CDR1 SGHTS and CDR2 YDEGEE. The V gene lost 6 bases and the J gene lost 0 bases, with 15 bases spanning the gap.

This clone has only a few counts. The rearrangement joins TRBV5-1 to TRBJ2-7; possibly TRBD1 for D (6 bases). The CDR3 totals 16 residues. Germline V lookup: CDR1 SGHRS, CDR2 YFSETQ. Between the trimmed V and J ends, which lost 4 bases and 3 bases, there was a span of 20 bases. CDR3 sequence reads: CASSPPSGALGYEQYF. The CDR3 DNA follows: TGCGCCAGCAGCCCCCCATCAGGGGCTCTCGGCTACGAGCAGTACTTC.

This clone turned up a few times. The chain couples TRBV5-1 to TRBJ2-7; D remains unclear. The CDR3 covers 13 residues. The V end was cut by 0 bases, the J end by 1 base, with 5 bases between. The germline gives CDR1 SGHRS, CDR2 YFSETQ. CDR3 DNA sequence: TGCGCCAGCAGCTTGGGGGCATCCTACGAGCAGTACTTC. This gives the protein CASSLGASYEQYF.

The CDR3 loop reads CAIRKGVAGDIDTQYF. DNA for the CDR3: TGTGCCATCAGGAAGGGGGTAGCGGGGGATATAGATACGCAGTATTTT. The chain links TRBV10-3 to TRBJ2-3; the match to TRBD2 covers 9 bases. V lost 6 bases to trimming and J lost 5 bases; unmatched junction nucleotides: 12. Germline-derived CDR1 and CDR2 are ENHRY and SYGVKD. This CDR3 has 16 amino acids.

The V call is TRBV6-5, the J call TRBJ1-2; 7 nucleotides align to TRBD1. The CDR3 is made up of 15 amino acids. J was trimmed by 4 bases and V by 8 bases; bases with no gene match: 13. CDR1 MNHEY and CDR2 SVGAGI come from the germline V gene. In nucleotides, the CDR3 is TGTGCCAGCTCTGGGACCCGACAGGGCTCCTATGGCTACACCTTC. Its translation is CASSGTRQGSYGYTF.

This clone turned up a few times. The chain links TRBV30 to TRBJ1-1, with unresolved D. Germline V gives CDR1 GTSNPN, CDR2 SVGIG (reference sequence). Trimming took 0 bases from V and 1 from J, leaving 6 bases between them. The CDR3 runs to 13 residues. The chain's CDR3 is CAWSVSRNTEAFF. In DNA, the CDR3 is TGTGCCTGGAGTGTGTCCCGGAACACTGAAGCTTTCTTT. The full variable domain, completed using reference TRBV30 and TRBJ1-1, is SQTIHQWPATLVQPVGSPLSLECTVEGTSNPNLYWYRQAAGRGLQLLFYSVGIGQISSEVPQNLSASRPQDRQFILSSKKLLLSDSGFYLCAWSVSRNTEAFFGQGTRLTVV.

This clone turned up a few times. The chain carries TRBV20-1 and TRBJ1-1; possibly TRBD1 for D (6 bases). The CDR3 length is 10 residues. CDR1 and CDR2 from the germline V gene are DFQATT and SNEGSKA (reference sequence). The CDR3 DNA follows: TGCAGAAGTCAGGGGTACGAAGCTTTCTTT. Translated: CRSQGYEAFF.

This clone was recorded a few times. CDR3 in DNA: TGTGCCACCAGCAGAGTGGGGACTAGCGGGGATACGCAGTATTTT. Amino acids: CATSRVGTSGDTQYF. The rearrangement links TRBV15 to TRBJ2-3, with TRBD2 matching 12 bases. The CDR3 loop spans 15 amino acids. The germline CDR1 and CDR2 sequences are LNHNV and YYDKDF (reference sequence). V dropped 1 base and J dropped 6; count of bases not matched to a gene: 2.

This chain joins TRBV7-6 and TRBJ2-1; 7 bases match TRBD2. Trimming removed 4 bases from V and 4 bases from J; junction bases left unmatched: 4. Germline CDR1 reads SGHVS; CDR2 reads FNYEAQ. This CDR3 contains 14 residues. The CDR3 reads CASSSSSGYNEQFF. The CDR3 nucleotides read TGTGCCAGCAGCTCCTCTAGCGGATACAATGAGCAGTTCTTC.

This rearrangement joins TRBV5-5 to TRBJ2-7, with D perhaps matching TRBD1 (5 bases). With 0 bases removed from V and 1 base from J, the gap between germline ends came to 17 bases. Germline V gene sequence: CDR1 SGHKS, CDR2 YYEKEE (reference sequence). This CDR3 region has 17 residues. The CDR3 DNA sequence: TGTGCCAGCAGCTTGGTAGGGCAGGGCGCACGTTCCTACGAGCAGTACTTC. Translation: CASSLVGQGARSYEQYF.

This clone was counted between two and nine times. The chain uses TRBV19 and TRBJ2-7; D is possibly TRBD2 (5 bases). The CDR3 totals 15 residues. Trimming cost V 2 bases and J 2 bases, with 13 bases left between them. The germline CDR1 and CDR2 sequences are LNHDA and SQIVND (reference sequence). The CDR3 DNA sequence: TGTGCCAGTAGTATACGGGCTAGCCCCACCTACGAGCAGTACTTC. Protein: CASSIRASPTYEQYF.

A few counts support this clone. This sample includes further DNA sequences coding for the same CDR3. This chain links TRBV10-1 with TRBJ2-7; 7 bases fit TRBD1. Germline V gives CDR1 WNHNN, CDR2 SYGVQD (reference sequence). This CDR3 has 12 amino acids. V shed 8 bases, J shed 0 bases, and the junction held 1 base outside the gene matches. CDR3 loop: CASGDSSYEQYF. CDR3 DNA: TGCGCCAGCGGGGACAGCTCCTACGAGCAGTACTTC.

This clone showed up just a few times. The rearrangement uses TRBV5-5 and TRBJ1-2; 7 bases are a match to TRBD1. The trim removed 3 bases at V and 0 bases at J, leaving 2 bases unmatched. This CDR3 has 14 amino acids. CDR1 SGHKS and CDR2 YYEKEE come from the germline V gene (reference sequence). The CDR3 nucleotides are TGTGCCAGCAGCTCGACAGGGTCTAACTATGGCTACACCTTC. Its translation: CASSSTGSNYGYTF.

The table lists this clone with a few counts. The J gene is TRBJ1-2, the V gene TRBV11-1; the match to TRBD1 covers 7 bases. The germline gives CDR1 SGHAT, CDR2 FQDESV (reference sequence). Unmatched junction bases numbered 9, after V lost 2 bases and J lost 3 bases. The CDR3 spans 16 residues. The CDR3 loop is CASSLLGQEAHYGYTF. CDR3 nucleotides: TGTGCCAGCAGCTTATTAGGACAGGAGGCCCACTATGGCTACACCTTC. The full variable domain, in which reference TRBV11-1 and TRBJ1-2 provide the parts outside the CDR3, is EAEVAQSPRYKITEKSQAVAFWCDPISGHATLYWYRQILGQGPELLVQFQDESVVDDSQLPKDRFSAERLKGVDSTLKIQPAELGDSAMYLCASSLLGQEAHYGYTFGSGTRLTVV.

This clone turned up a few times. The rearrangement links TRBV6-6 to TRBJ1-2, with TRBD1 matching over 8 bases. Unmatched junction bases numbered 11, after V lost 6 bases and J lost 2 bases. CDR1 and CDR2 (germline): MNHNY, SVGAGI (reference sequence). The CDR3 loop spans 16 amino acids. CDR3: CASSQPTGGWNYGYTF. Here the CDR3 DNA reads TGTGCCAGCAGCCAGCCAACAGGGGGATGGAACTATGGCTACACCTTC.